Following are 10 T cell receptor beta chains from one sample sequenced in a study of blood T cell repertoires in COVID-19. Profiled with immunoSEQ multiplex PCR; TCRdb holds only in-frame clones, not every one. Of 75,000 to 90,000 clones listed, 75% to 90% are singletons. The sample consisted of peripheral blood. These receptors were obtained from a woman between 65 and 79 years old with acute or convalescent COVID-19.

V gene TRBV4-2 combines with J gene TRBJ2-7; no clear D gene. The CDR3 consists of 12 residues. Germline CDR1 LGHNA, CDR2 YNFKEQ. Trimming stripped 0 bases from V and 9 bases from J, with 9 bases between. The CDR3 protein is CASSQDGEWQYF. The CDR3 bases are TGTGCCAGCAGCCAAGATGGAGAATGGCAGTACTTC.

V is TRBV6-5 and J is TRBJ2-7, with no clear D. Trimming pared 2 bases from V and 5 bases from J, leaving 10 bases between. This CDR3 has 13 residues. Germline loops: CDR1 MNHEY, CDR2 SVGAGI. CDR3 amino acids: CASSYERFHEQYF. In DNA form, the CDR3 reads TGTGCCAGCAGTTACGAGAGGTTTCACGAGCAGTACTTC.

The chain couples TRBV19 to TRBJ2-6; TRBD1 aligns across 7 bases. With V trimmed by 5 bases and J by 1 base, 8 bases remained unmatched. This CDR3 has 17 amino acids. Looked up from germline, CDR1 is LNHDA and CDR2 is SQIVND (reference sequence). CDR3 in DNA: TGTGCCAGTAGTTCGAGGGACAGCGCATCTGGGGCCAACGTCCTGACTTTC. Amino acid sequence: CASSSRDSASGANVLTF.

V and J are TRBV6-6 and TRBJ2-2, with D possibly being TRBD1 (7 bases). The ends were cut back, 5 bases at V and 1 base at J, with 11 bases in the middle. Per the germline V gene, CDR1 is MNHNY and CDR2 is SVGAGI (reference sequence). The CDR3 runs 15 residues. CDR3: CASSVQGGNTGELFF. In DNA, the CDR3 is TGTGCCAGCAGTGTTCAGGGGGGGAACACCGGGGAGCTGTTTTTT.

V gene TRBV7-3 combines with J gene TRBJ1-1; D is unresolved. The germline V and J ends were trimmed by 3 bases and 0 bases, with 5 bases remaining between them. CDR3 size: 13 residues. Germline V lookup: CDR1 SGHTA, CDR2 FQGTGA. In DNA, the CDR3 is TGTGCCAGCAGCTTTTCCATGAACACTGAAGCTTTCTTT. It codes for CASSFSMNTEAFF.

This chain joins TRBV4-3 and TRBJ1-2; D may be TRBD1 (5 bases). Deletions cut 4 bases from V and 2 bases from J, with 11 bases between. The CDR3 runs 14 residues. Germline-derived CDR1 and CDR2 are LGHNA and YSLEER. The CDR3 spells CASSLGRTNYGYTF. CDR3 bases: TGCGCCAGCAGCCTTGGAAGGACAAACTATGGCTACACCTTC.

The table lists this clone with a count of one. The CDR3 nucleotides are TGTGCCAGCAGCTTGGGAGGGACTAATGAAAAACTGTTTTTT. Residues: CASSLGGTNEKLFF. The chain combines TRBV5-6 with TRBJ1-4; D gene ambiguous. The CDR3 loop spans 14 amino acids. Germline V lookup: CDR1 SGHDT, CDR2 YYEEEE. V was cut by 0 bases and J by 2 bases, with 5 bases left in between.

This chain uses TRBV11-3 with TRBJ1-2, with a weak D call TRBD1 (6 bases). V lost 3 bases to trimming and J lost 2 bases, with 10 bases between them. The CDR3 runs 14 residues. The V gene's germline CDR1 is SGHNT and CDR2 YENEEA. CDR3 bases: TGTGCCAGCAGCTTTCCAGGGGACAACTATGGCTACACCTTC. Amino acids: CASSFPGDNYGYTF.

The chain carries TRBV19 and TRBJ1-1; 7 positions match TRBD1. V trimming: 3 bases; J trimming: 12 bases; junction bases outside the gene matches: 13. Germline V gene lookup returns CDR1 LNHDA and CDR2 SQIVND (reference sequence). The CDR3 is 14 residues long. CDR3 loop: CASSMLGQTSRSFF. CDR3 nucleotides: TGTGCCAGTAGTATGTTGGGACAGACTTCCAGGTCTTTCTTT.

CDR3 loop: CASSPDRGEQYF. In DNA, the CDR3 is TGTGCCAGCAGTCCAGACAGGGGCGAGCAGTACTTC. This sequence joins TRBV12-3 or TRBV12-4 and TRBJ2-7, with 8 bases fitting TRBD1. With 5 bases clipped from V and 6 bases from J, the junction kept 3 bases outside the gene matches. This CDR3 region has 12 residues.